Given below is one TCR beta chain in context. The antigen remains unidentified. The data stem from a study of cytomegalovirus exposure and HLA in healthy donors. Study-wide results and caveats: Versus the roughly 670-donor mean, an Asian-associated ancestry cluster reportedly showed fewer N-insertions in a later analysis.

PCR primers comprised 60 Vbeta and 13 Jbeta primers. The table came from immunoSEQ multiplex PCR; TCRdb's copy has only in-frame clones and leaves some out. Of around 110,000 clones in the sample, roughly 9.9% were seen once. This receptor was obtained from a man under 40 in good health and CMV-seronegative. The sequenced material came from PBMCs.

CDR3 amino acids: CASSLSTGITGELFF. The CDR3 DNA sequence: TGCGCCAGCAGCTTGTCCACAGGAATCACCGGGGAGCTGTTTTTT. The chain uses TRBV5-1 and TRBJ2-2; weak D call: TRBD1 (5 bases). The germline gives CDR1 SGHRS, CDR2 YFSETQ. V lost 1 base, J lost 4 bases, and 11 bases lay in between. This CDR3 has 15 amino acids.